One and the same sample provided the 32 T cell receptor beta chains below, sequenced in a study of blood T cell repertoires in COVID-19 (dated by TCRdb to 2020 to 2022). Libraries came from the immunoSEQ multiplex PCR assay. What TCRdb holds here is the immuneACCESS table cut down to in-frame rearrangements. Part of the clones is not present; checked against another copy, under half of the missing clones reflect an unresolved V gene, and the others are unexplained. The sample records over 200,000 clones, around 82% of which are singletons. The biggest ten clones account for less than 15% of the sample. What was sequenced was peripheral blood. The receptor source for this set is a middle-aged woman with acute or convalescent COVID-19.

The chain uses TRBV11-3 and TRBJ2-3, with TRBD2 matching over 9 bases. Germline values: CDR1 SGHNT, CDR2 YENEEA. V trimming: 0 bases; J trimming: 6 bases; junction bases outside the gene matches: 10. The CDR3 is 17 amino acids. CDR3 DNA: TGTGCCAGCAGCTTAGATATTGGCGGGAGGGCCCCGGATACGCAGTATTTT. Protein: CASSLDIGGRAPDTQYF.

V is TRBV9 and J is TRBJ1-6, with 7 bases that match TRBD1. CDR1 is SGDLS, CDR2 YYNGEE, per germline. Germline trimming cut 0 bases from V and 7 bases from J; bases unmatched to any gene: 4. The CDR3 loop spans 15 amino acids. DNA for the CDR3: TGTGCCAGCAGCGTAGTGAGGGGGCTAAATTCACCCCTCCACTTT. Protein: CASSVVRGLNSPLHF. Full variable domain (remainder filled in from reference TRBV9 and TRBJ1-6): DSGVTQTPKHLITATGQRVTLRCSPRSGDLSVYWYQQSLDQGLQFLIQYYNGEERAKGNILERFSAQQFPDLHSELNLSSLELGDSALYFCASSVVRGLNSPLHFGNGTRLTVT.

This clone appeared a few times. The rearrangement uses TRBV3-1 (or the pseudogene TRBV3-2) and TRBJ2-7, with 15 bases aligning to TRBD2. Unmatched junction bases numbered 13, after V lost 2 bases and J lost 2 bases. CDR3 size: 20 residues. CDR1 and CDR2 (germline): LGHDT, YNNKEL (reference sequence). The DNA of the CDR3 is TGTGCCAGCAGCCAACCTACTGGGACTAGCGGGAGGCTCGGCGCCTACGAGCAGTACTTC. Translated, it gives CASSQPTGTSGRLGAYEQYF.

The chain employs TRBV20-1 and TRBJ1-5, with 7 bases matching TRBD1. Germline V lookup: CDR1 DFQATT, CDR2 SNEGSKA (reference sequence). The trim removed 3 bases at V and 2 bases at J, leaving 1 base unmatched. The CDR3 totals 13 residues. CDR3 region: CSASRGRNQPQHF. The CDR3 DNA sequence: TGCAGTGCTAGTAGGGGGCGCAATCAGCCCCAGCATTTT.

The chain carries TRBV20-1 and TRBJ1-5, with D unresolved. Germline V gene sequence: CDR1 DFQATT, CDR2 SNEGSKA (reference sequence). Trimming shortened V by 3 bases and J by 5 bases, and 11 bases separated the two germline ends. This CDR3 is 13 amino acids long. The DNA for the CDR3 is TGCAGTGCTAGTTCGGCGGCCGATCAGCCCCAGCATTTT. Translation gives CSASSAADQPQHF.

The rearrangement links TRBV30 to TRBJ1-6; no firm D call. CDR1 and CDR2 from the germline V gene are GTSNPN and SVGIG (reference sequence). Trimming removed 7 bases from V and 10 bases from J, with 14 bases in between. The CDR3 is made up of 12 amino acids. In nucleotides, the CDR3 is TGTGCCTCACTTCAAGAGGAGTCACCCCTCCACTTT. It translates to CASLQEESPLHF.

V is TRBV10-3 and J is TRBJ2-1; TRBD2 agrees at 12 bases. Germline V gene data show CDR1 as ENHRY and CDR2 as SYGVKD. The trim removed 8 bases at V and 9 bases at J, leaving 5 bases unmatched. The CDR3 consists of 13 residues. Here the CDR3 reads CAIGLAGQFEQFF. The CDR3 DNA is TGTGCCATCGGACTAGCGGGGCAATTTGAGCAGTTCTTC.

This sequence joins TRBV9 and TRBJ2-1; TRBD1 is a possible D gene (6 bases). The germline V gene encodes CDR1 SGDLS and CDR2 YYNGEE. Trimming cost V 0 bases and J 4 bases, with 17 bases left between them. There are 17 residues in the CDR3. The CDR3 spells CASSVEGRGGTYNEQFF. The DNA for the CDR3 is TGTGCCAGCAGCGTAGAAGGCAGGGGTGGTACTTACAATGAGCAGTTCTTC.

The genes are TRBV4-3 and TRBJ1-3; D remains unclear. Germline lookup yields CDR1 LGHNA and CDR2 YSLEER. Trimming left V 0 bases short and J 0 bases short, with 9 bases between. This CDR3 contains 16 residues. The CDR3 region has the DNA TGCGCCAGCAGCCAAGATCGCGGAAACTCTGGAAACACCATATATTTT. It codes for CASSQDRGNSGNTIYF.

The gene calls are TRBV14 and TRBJ2-3, with 7 bases lining up with TRBD2. The CDR3 spans 15 residues. V gave up 4 bases and J gave up 6 bases; unmatched junction bases: 10. CDR1 and CDR2 from the germline V gene are SGHDN and FVKESK. CDR3 bases: TGTGCCAGCAGCCCCGTGACTAGCCGGAGGGATACGCAGTATTTT. Its protein product is CASSPVTSRRDTQYF. The whole variable domain, filled in from reference TRBV14 and TRBJ2-3, reads EAGVTQFPSHSVIEKGQTVTLRCDPISGHDNLYWYRRVMGKEIKFLLHFVKESKQDESGMPNNRFLAERTGGTYSTLKVQPAELEDSGVYFCASSPVTSRRDTQYFGPGTRLTVL.

This sequence joins TRBV6-5 and TRBJ1-5, with D tentatively TRBD1 (5 bases). CDR3 length: 15 amino acids. Germline values: CDR1 MNHEY, CDR2 SVGAGI. Trimming removed 6 bases from V and 3 bases from J, with 15 bases in between. The CDR3 spells CASRTDFRDNQPQHF. The CDR3 DNA reads as TGTGCCAGCAGAACCGACTTCAGGGACAATCAGCCCCAGCATTTT.

CDR3 nucleotides: TGTGCCAGCAGCCTAAGCGGGGGGGCTAGGGAGCTGTTTTTT. It yields the protein CASSLSGGARELFF. The chain links TRBV3-1 (or the pseudogene TRBV3-2) to TRBJ2-2, with 10 bases fitting TRBD2. This CDR3 is built from 14 residues. Germline V gene lookup returns CDR1 LGHDT and CDR2 YNNKEL (reference sequence). After removal of 4 bases from V and 9 bases from J, the junction contained 5 bases not matched to a gene.

The chain is built from TRBV2 and TRBJ1-1; D is unclear. V was shortened by 7 bases and J by 1 base, with 10 bases between the two germline ends. This CDR3 is 13 amino acids long. Per germline, CDR1 SNHLY and CDR2 FYNNEI. CDR3 protein: CASTRGWNTEAFF. The DNA of the CDR3 is TGTGCCAGCACCCGAGGCTGGAACACTGAAGCTTTCTTT.

The chain links TRBV3-1 (or the pseudogene TRBV3-2) to TRBJ2-7; 7 nucleotides align to TRBD2. The trim removed 4 bases at V and 3 bases at J, leaving 6 bases unmatched. The CDR3 consists of 14 residues. Germline V gives CDR1 LGHDT, CDR2 YNNKEL (reference sequence). The CDR3: CASSPLAELYEQYF. The DNA for the CDR3 is TGTGCCAGCAGCCCGCTAGCGGAGCTCTACGAGCAGTACTTC.

CDR3 sequence reads: CASSARRGTQEGTQYF. CDR3 bases: TGTGCCAGCAGCGCCAGGCGGGGGACACAGGAGGGGACCCAGTACTTC. This chain uses TRBV9 with TRBJ2-5, with D maybe TRBD2 (7 bases). This CDR3 is built from 16 residues. V shed 3 bases and J shed 7 bases, with 22 bases lying between them. Germline CDR1 and CDR2: SGDLS and YYNGEE.

The J gene is TRBJ2-5, the V gene TRBV2; 9 bases agree with TRBD1. Germline V gene data show CDR1 as SNHLY and CDR2 as FYNNEI. This CDR3 is built from 12 residues. V lost 10 bases, J lost 5 bases, and 5 bases stayed unmatched. The chain's CDR3 is CATRTGVETQYF. CDR3 in DNA: TGTGCCACCCGGACAGGGGTGGAGACCCAGTACTTC.

The V and J genes are TRBV5-1 and TRBJ1-2; D not certain. V lost 0 bases and J 4 bases, leaving 7 bases between the germline ends. Germline V gives CDR1 SGHRS, CDR2 YFSETQ. The CDR3 sequence is 13 residues long. CDR3 amino acids: CASSLDSSYGYTF. Written as DNA, the CDR3 is TGCGCCAGCAGCTTGGACAGTTCCTATGGCTACACCTTC.

This chain connects TRBV5-5 to TRBJ1-3; 9 bases match TRBD1. V lost 0 bases to trimming and J lost 0 bases; unmatched junction nucleotides: 4. The CDR3 has 17 residues. The germline CDR1 and CDR2 sequences are SGHKS and YYEKEE (reference sequence). This chain's CDR3 is CASSLEGTGFSGNTIYF. The CDR3 DNA is TGTGCCAGCAGCTTGGAGGGGACAGGGTTCTCTGGAAACACCATATATTTT.

This clone was seen a few times. The genes are TRBV27 and TRBJ1-5; 8 bases line up with TRBD1. V trimming: 6 bases; J trimming: 6 bases; junction bases outside the gene matches: 7. The CDR3 runs to 14 residues. Germline V gene lookup returns CDR1 MNHEY and CDR2 SMNVEV (reference sequence). CDR3: CASSAGGSGQPQHF. The DNA for the CDR3 is TGTGCCAGCAGCGCAGGGGGCTCGGGTCAGCCCCAGCATTTT.

This sequence joins TRBV7-2 and TRBJ2-7; D is unresolved. In germline, CDR1 is SGHTA, CDR2 FQGNSA. The CDR3 runs to 13 residues. V shed 5 bases and J shed 6 bases, with 14 bases lying between them. The CDR3 here is CASSPGSFSEQYF. In DNA, the CDR3 is TGTGCCAGCAGCCCCGGGTCCTTTTCCGAGCAGTACTTC.

On this clone: The same CDR3 arises from other DNA sequences in this sample as well. This sequence joins TRBV7-2 and TRBJ1-3; a possible D gene is TRBD1 (5 bases). Germline-derived CDR1 and CDR2 are SGHTA and FQGNSA. The V end lost 3 bases, the J end lost 4 bases, and 16 bases lay between the germline ends. The CDR3 sequence is 16 residues long. The CDR3 sequence: CASSFDSSLSGNTIYF. The CDR3 DNA reads TGTGCCAGCAGCTTCGACAGCTCGCTCTCCGGAAACACCATATATTTT.

J is TRBJ1-2 and V is TRBV24-1, with D unclear. Between the trimmed V and J ends, which lost 2 bases and 6 bases, there was a span of 9 bases. The CDR3 spans 13 residues. Germline-derived CDR1 and CDR2 are KGHDR and SFDVKD. The CDR3 loop is CATSDSEWDGYTF. The CDR3 nucleotides read TGTGCCACCAGTGATTCGGAGTGGGATGGCTACACCTTC.

This chain uses TRBV29-1 with TRBJ2-1; D possibly corresponds to TRBD1 (6 bases). The germline CDR1 and CDR2 sequences are SQVTM and ANQGSEA. The CDR3 is 13 amino acids. V was cut by 3 bases and J by 7 bases, with 13 bases left in between. CDR3 in amino acids: CSVEASRGNEQFF. The CDR3 DNA reads as TGCAGCGTTGAGGCCAGCAGGGGTAATGAGCAGTTCTTC.

V and J are TRBV14 and TRBJ1-1; D gene ambiguous. Germline V gives CDR1 SGHDN, CDR2 FVKESK. The germline V and J ends were trimmed by 6 bases and 3 bases, with 20 bases remaining between them. The CDR3 spans 16 residues. CDR3 loop: CASRGLGVGGHTEAFF. The DNA for the CDR3 is TGTGCCAGCAGGGGGTTGGGTGTTGGAGGCCACACTGAAGCTTTCTTT.

The chain uses TRBV11-2 and TRBJ2-4; 7 nucleotides align to TRBD2. The CDR3 contains 18 residues. V lost 2 bases to trimming and J lost 1 base; unmatched junction nucleotides: 11. Germline V gene sequence: CDR1 SGHAT, CDR2 FQNNGV. The CDR3, as DNA: TGTGCCAGCAGCTTATCCCCTTTACCAGCGGGGGCCAAAAACATTCAGTACTTC. This gives the protein CASSLSPLPAGAKNIQYF.

This clone was picked up one time. V usage is TRBV7-2 and J usage is TRBJ2-2; D gene unclear. CDR1 and CDR2 (germline): SGHTA, FQGNSA. The CDR3 extends over 11 amino acids. V lost 6 bases and J 7 bases, leaving 6 bases between the germline ends. CDR3 amino acids: CASSPGGELFF. The CDR3 bases are TGTGCCAGCAGTCCGGGCGGGGAGCTGTTTTTT. The variable domain in full, with the rest retrieved from reference TRBV7-2 and TRBJ2-2, is GAGVSQSPSNKVTEKGKDVELRCDPISGHTALYWYRQSLGQGLEFLIYFQGNSAPDKSGLPSDRFSAERTGGSVSTLTIQRTQQEDSAVYLCASSPGGELFFGEGSRLTVL.

V and J are TRBV28 and TRBJ2-2; unclear D gene. Trimming removed 2 bases at V and 4 bases at J, with 14 bases between. From germline, CDR1 is MDHEN and CDR2 SYDVKM. CDR3 length equals 16 residues. The CDR3 bases are TGTGCCAGCAGTTTAGTGGCTAGTCATTTCACCGGGGAGCTGTTTTTT. Amino acid sequence: CASSLVASHFTGELFF.

V gene TRBV7-9 combines with J gene TRBJ2-7; 9 positions agree with TRBD2. Per germline, CDR1 SEHNR and CDR2 FQNEAQ (reference sequence). After removal of 2 bases from V and 2 bases from J, the junction contained 7 bases not matched to a gene. CDR3 length: 16 residues. CDR3 bases: TGTGCCAGCAGCTTAAGATTGTCTAGCGGGGCCTACGAGCAGTACTTC. Its protein product is CASSLRLSSGAYEQYF.

The chain links TRBV5-1 to TRBJ2-7; 8 bases match TRBD2. After removal of 4 bases from V and 5 bases from J, the junction contained 5 bases not matched to a gene. This CDR3 has 13 amino acids. Germline assignment: CDR1 SGHRS and CDR2 YFSETQ. The CDR3: CASSRGGHNEQYF. The CDR3 nucleotides are TGCGCCAGCAGCCGGGGGGGCCATAACGAGCAGTACTTC.

This clone was counted only a few times. A read error may be the cause here, since a much bigger clone is one base away. The chain uses TRBV9 and TRBJ2-3; no reliable D call. Germline loops: CDR1 SGDLS, CDR2 YYNGEE. The CDR3 totals 12 residues. Trimming shortened V by 4 bases and J by 2 bases, and 5 bases separated the two germline ends. The CDR3 sequence is CASSLFTDTQYF. In DNA form, the CDR3 reads TGTGCCAGCAGCTTATTCACAGATACGCAGTATTTT.

About this clone: Other DNA sequences in the sample encode the same CDR3. This chain uses TRBV18 with TRBJ2-3; D remains ambiguous. Germline values: CDR1 KGHSH, CDR2 LQKENI. This CDR3 has 13 residues. V shed 3 bases and J shed 0 bases, with 4 bases lying between them. The CDR3 DNA is TGTGCCAGCTCACCTCCGAGCACAGATACGCAGTATTTT. Protein: CASSPPSTDTQYF.

This rearrangement joins TRBV19 to TRBJ2-2; no clear D. Trimming removed 3 bases at V and 8 bases at J, with 13 bases between. Germline-derived CDR1 and CDR2 are LNHDA and SQIVND (reference sequence). This CDR3 is built from 14 residues. The CDR3 is CASSIRWATGELFF. The DNA of the CDR3 is TGTGCCAGTAGTATTCGGTGGGCAACAGGGGAGCTGTTTTTT.